The next 32 T cell receptor beta chains were all read from a single sample in a study of Ad26.COV2.S vaccination and SARS-CoV-2 variants. Described treatment: roughly 20 received Ad26.COV2.S at low or high dose, single or two shots; 5 received placebo; per-sample allocation not given. Day 63 after the first vaccine or placebo injection was the time point for sampling. Generated by immunoSEQ multiplex PCR, the TCRdb table keeps only in-frame clones and is missing some. Of roughly 240,000 clones in the sample, roughly 88% were seen once. The material was peripheral blood, obtained in a trial of Ad26.COV2.S vaccine versus placebo. Source of these receptors: a person aged 18-60 years who received the Ad26.COV2.S COVID-19 vaccine or a placebo.

The gene calls are TRBV2 and TRBJ2-5; TRBD2 agrees at 7 bases. There are 15 residues in the CDR3. The germline gives CDR1 SNHLY, CDR2 FYNNEI. V lost 1 base and J lost 4; bases outside the gene matches: 6. The CDR3 sequence is CASSEGTSFGETQYF. Written as DNA, the CDR3 is TGTGCCAGCAGTGAAGGGACTAGTTTTGGAGAGACCCAGTACTTC.

This clone was detected only once. This CDR3 is CASSSLAGGYEQYF. Here the CDR3 DNA reads TGTGCCAGCAGTAGTCTAGCGGGAGGCTACGAGCAGTACTTC. This chain connects TRBV6-5 to TRBJ2-7, with 11 bases identical to TRBD2. J was trimmed by 3 bases and V by 5 bases; bases with no gene match: 3. This CDR3 has 14 amino acids. Looked up from germline, CDR1 is MNHEY and CDR2 is SVGAGI.

The chain has TRBV4-1 and TRBJ1-6; the match to TRBD1 covers 7 bases. CDR1 MGHRA and CDR2 YSYEKL come from the germline V gene. The CDR3 is 16 residues long. The V segment lost 3 bases and the J segment 6 bases; nucleotides outside the gene matches: 8. Here the CDR3 reads CASSQTQGGSNSPLHF. CDR3 bases: TGCGCCAGCAGCCAGACCCAGGGGGGCAGTAATTCACCCCTCCACTTT.

This chain uses TRBV28 with TRBJ2-7, with D possibly being TRBD1 (6 bases). The germline V and J ends were trimmed by 2 bases and 6 bases, with 11 bases remaining between them. In germline, CDR1 is MDHEN, CDR2 SYDVKM. The CDR3 is 13 residues long. As DNA, the CDR3 is TGTGCCAGCAGTTTAGGGGGCCGGACCGAGCAGTACTTC. The encoded protein is CASSLGGRTEQYF.

The V call is TRBV7-9, the J call TRBJ1-1; 9 bases match TRBD1. The CDR3 is 13 residues long. Germline V CDR1 and CDR2: SEHNR, FQNEAQ (reference sequence). J gave up 7 bases and V 5 bases, and 5 bases lay outside the gene matches. The CDR3 loop reads CASSAPTGGEAFF. In DNA, the CDR3 is TGTGCCAGCAGCGCCCCGACAGGGGGTGAAGCTTTCTTT.

The J gene is TRBJ1-3, the V gene TRBV30; D is perhaps TRBD1 (6 bases). This CDR3 contains 17 residues. With 0 bases removed from V and 4 bases from J, the gap between germline ends came to 19 bases. Germline V gene sequence: CDR1 GTSNPN, CDR2 SVGIG (reference sequence). CDR3 amino acids: CAWSVEFRGGEGNTIYF. For the CDR3, the DNA is TGTGCCTGGAGTGTTGAGTTCAGGGGAGGGGAAGGAAACACCATATATTTT.

The chain carries TRBV29-1 and TRBJ1-1; TRBD1 is a possible D gene (6 bases). Germline V gene sequence: CDR1 SQVTM, CDR2 ANQGSEA. This CDR3 contains 13 residues. CDR3 loop: CGEGRAGAEEAFF. The CDR3 region has the DNA TGCGGTGAAGGTAGGGCAGGGGCCGAGGAAGCTTTCTTT.

This chain uses TRBV6-6 with TRBJ2-7; D remains unclear. Trimming stripped 6 bases from V and 7 bases from J, with 10 bases between. This CDR3 has 11 residues. Germline lookup yields CDR1 MNHNY and CDR2 SVGAGI (reference sequence). CDR3 nucleotide sequence: TGTGCCAGCAGGAGACTCCTTGAGCAGTACTTC. Translation gives CASRRLLEQYF.

The J gene is TRBJ2-1, the V gene TRBV7-3; a weak D match, TRBD2 (5 bases). The CDR3 loop spans 16 amino acids. The ends were cut back, 2 bases at V and 5 bases at J, with 16 bases in the middle. Germline lookup yields CDR1 SGHTA and CDR2 FQGTGA. The CDR3 loop reads CASSLFGLDVDNEQFF. CDR3 DNA sequence: TGTGCCAGCAGCTTATTCGGACTCGACGTGGACAATGAGCAGTTCTTC. Complete variable domain (other parts from reference TRBV7-3 and TRBJ2-1): GAGVSQTPSNKVTEKGKYVELRCDPISGHTALYWYRQSLGQGPEFLIYFQGTGAADDSGLPNDRFFAVRPEGSVSTLKIQRTERGDSAVYLCASSLFGLDVDNEQFFGPGTRLTVL.

This clone was counted only a few times. The V call is TRBV7-9, the J call TRBJ2-7; TRBD1 aligns across 10 bases. The V segment lost 0 bases and the J segment 6 bases; nucleotides outside the gene matches: 5. This CDR3 region has 15 residues. Germline CDR1 reads SEHNR; CDR2 reads FQNEAQ (reference sequence). CDR3 DNA sequence: TGTGCCAGCAGCTTAGCGGGGGGACAGGGGCCCGAGCAGTACTTC. It translates to CASSLAGGQGPEQYF.

The V gene is TRBV27, the J gene TRBJ1-1; 8 nucleotides match TRBD1. The CDR3 runs to 12 residues. Per germline, CDR1 MNHEY and CDR2 SMNVEV (reference sequence). The V gene end was trimmed by 6 bases and the J gene end by 11 bases; junction bases not matched to a gene: 8. The CDR3 protein is CASSLTGVTAFF. CDR3 DNA sequence: TGTGCCAGCAGCTTGACAGGGGTGACGGCTTTCTTT.

V usage is TRBV7-2 and J usage is TRBJ2-7; 14 bases agree with TRBD2. J lost 5 bases, V lost 1 base, and 7 bases had no gene match. Germline CDR1 and CDR2: SGHTA and FQGNSA. The CDR3 consists of 17 residues. CDR3 DNA sequence: TGTGCCAGCAGCTTAGTCGGGACTAGCGGGAGAGTCCACGAGCAGTACTTC. Translation: CASSLVGTSGRVHEQYF.

The genes are TRBV13 and TRBJ2-7; 7 nucleotides agree with TRBD1. Looked up from germline, CDR1 is PRHDT and CDR2 is FYEKMQ (reference sequence). V trimming: 5 bases; J trimming: 3 bases; junction bases outside the gene matches: 7. The CDR3 spans 14 residues. Here the CDR3 DNA reads TGTGCCAGCAGCCTACAGGGGTCGGACTACGAGCAGTACTTC. Residues: CASSLQGSDYEQYF.

This clone was picked up a small number of times. The chain combines TRBV4-1 with TRBJ1-1; tentative D call: TRBD1 (5 bases). This CDR3 spans 18 amino acids. Per the germline V gene, CDR1 is MGHRA and CDR2 is YSYEKL. V gave up 0 bases and J gave up 7 bases, with 24 bases separating them. The CDR3 loop reads CASSQEGTGPGPTVEAFF. As DNA, the CDR3 is TGCGCCAGCAGCCAAGAAGGAACGGGACCAGGGCCAACGGTTGAAGCTTTCTTT.

The genes are TRBV19 and TRBJ1-5; tentatively, D is TRBD1 (5 bases). Germline values: CDR1 LNHDA, CDR2 SQIVND (reference sequence). CDR3 length: 14 residues. The V and J ends lost 5 bases and 3 bases respectively, with 11 bases between them. This CDR3 reads CASSFTGFNQPQHF. The CDR3 nucleotides are TGTGCCAGTAGTTTTACAGGATTCAATCAGCCCCAGCATTTT. The variable domain in full, with the rest retrieved from reference TRBV19 and TRBJ1-5, is DGGITQSPKYLFRKEGQNVTLSCEQNLNHDAMYWYRQDPGQGLRLIYYSQIVNDFQKGDIAEGYSVSREKKESFPLTVTSAQKNPTAFYLCASSFTGFNQPQHFGDGTRLSIL.

V and J are TRBV7-9 and TRBJ2-5; D may be TRBD1 or TRBD2 (6 bases each). The CDR3 spans 12 residues. From germline, CDR1 is SEHNR and CDR2 FQNEAQ (reference sequence). V was clipped by 4 bases and J by 7 bases, with 10 bases between them. The CDR3 DNA reads TGTGCCAGCAGCTCCGGAGGGGGGACCCAGTACTTC. This encodes CASSSGGGTQYF.

V is TRBV7-2 and J is TRBJ2-7; 8 positions match TRBD1. This CDR3 region has 16 residues. Losses at the gene ends were 4 bases for V and 5 bases for J; bases not matched to a gene: 13. The V gene's germline CDR1 is SGHTA and CDR2 FQGNSA. CDR3 in amino acids: CASSSWTGPQSNEQYF. The CDR3 region has the DNA TGTGCCAGCAGCTCCTGGACAGGGCCCCAATCCAACGAGCAGTACTTC.

V is TRBV7-9 and J is TRBJ2-1, with D perhaps matching TRBD1 (7 bases). This CDR3 is 15 amino acids long. The V gene lost 5 bases and the J gene lost 8 bases, with 19 bases spanning the gap. The germline V gene has CDR1 SEHNR and CDR2 FQNEAQ (reference sequence). CDR3 in DNA: TGTGCCAGCAGCCCCCAGGGCAGGGGGGACCATGAGCAGTTCTTC. It codes for CASSPQGRGDHEQFF.

The rearrangement joins TRBV11-2 to TRBJ2-7; 9 bases map to TRBD2. Germline V gene data show CDR1 as SGHAT and CDR2 as FQNNGV. The junction had 13 bases not matched to a gene; V was cut back by 5 bases and J by 2 bases. The CDR3 consists of 17 residues. As DNA, the CDR3 is TGTGCCAGCAGCAGGATTAGCGGGAGCAGAGTGACCTACGAGCAGTACTTC. It translates to CASSRISGSRVTYEQYF. Variable domain in full (rest from reference TRBV11-2 and TRBJ2-7): EAGVAQSPRYKIIEKRQSVAFWCNPISGHATLYWYQQILGQGPKLLIQFQNNGVVDDSQLPKDRFSAERLKGVDSTLKIQPAKLEDSAVYLCASSRISGSRVTYEQYFGPGTRLTVT.

The chain combines TRBV4-3 with TRBJ1-6; the D is unclear. There are 15 residues in the CDR3. V dropped 0 bases and J dropped 9 bases, with 12 bases sitting between them. Germline V CDR1 and CDR2: LGHNA, YSLEER. CDR3 in amino acids: CASSQDRAGSSPLHF. CDR3 bases: TGCGCCAGCAGCCAAGATCGTGCGGGAAGTTCACCCCTCCACTTT.

The V call is TRBV18, the J call TRBJ2-3; 9 bases align to TRBD2. The CDR3 contains 19 residues. The germline gives CDR1 KGHSH, CDR2 LQKENI. V trimming: 1 base; J trimming: 6 bases; junction bases outside the gene matches: 17. CDR3 sequence: CASSPLSLRLAVFRDTQYF. The CDR3 region has the DNA TGTGCCAGCTCACCACTGTCGCTTAGACTAGCGGTATTTCGGGATACGCAGTATTTT.

This clone was seen only once. The sample contains more than one DNA sequence encoding this CDR3. The rearrangement links TRBV10-3 to TRBJ2-3; D gene uncertain. The CDR3 has 11 residues. V lost 4 bases, J lost 1 base, and 0 bases lay in between. Germline lookup yields CDR1 ENHRY and CDR2 SYGVKD. CDR3 in DNA: TGTGCCATCAGTGGCACAGATACGCAGTATTTT. It yields the protein CAISGTDTQYF.

V gene TRBV5-5 combines with J gene TRBJ2-7; TRBD1 aligns across 10 bases. Germline V gene lookup returns CDR1 SGHKS and CDR2 YYEKEE (reference sequence). V was clipped by 3 bases and J by 2 bases; unmatched bases: 2. This CDR3 region has 14 residues. The CDR3 loop is CASSSGQGTYEQYF. In DNA, the CDR3 is TGTGCCAGCAGCTCGGGACAGGGGACCTACGAGCAGTACTTC.

The DNA for the CDR3 is TGTGCCAGCAGCTCCTCGAGTGCAACTAATGAAAAACTGTTTTTT. Translated, it gives CASSSSSATNEKLFF. This rearrangement joins TRBV7-9 to TRBJ1-4; D not resolved. CDR1 and CDR2 (germline): SEHNR, FQNEAQ (reference sequence). This CDR3 contains 15 residues. V lost 4 bases to trimming and J lost 0 bases, with 9 bases between them.

The chain combines TRBV6-5 with TRBJ1-4, with D possibly matching TRBD1 (6 bases). Trimming stripped 8 bases from V and 8 bases from J, with 15 bases between. CDR1 MNHEY and CDR2 SVGAGI come from the germline V gene. The CDR3 sequence is 13 residues long. Here the CDR3 reads CASQGAQGEKLFF. The CDR3 DNA reads as TGTGCCAGCCAAGGGGCCCAGGGGGAAAAACTGTTTTTT.

The rearrangement joins TRBV5-4 to TRBJ1-5; possible D gene TRBD1, 6 bases. The V end lost 3 bases, the J end lost 7 bases, and 11 bases lay between the germline ends. CDR3 length: 13 amino acids. CDR1 and CDR2 from the germline V gene are SGHNT and YYREEE (reference sequence). The CDR3 DNA reads as TGTGCCAGCAGCTGGGGGGGCGGGCAGCCCCAGCATTTT. Protein sequence: CASSWGGGQPQHF.

V gene TRBV5-6 combines with J gene TRBJ2-3; 7 nucleotides match TRBD2. Trimming cost V 5 bases and J 1 base; bases outside gene matches: 13. The CDR3 extends over 17 amino acids. Germline V gene data show CDR1 as SGHDT and CDR2 as YYEEEE. The CDR3 spells CASSWAPWSGGTDTQYF. For the CDR3, the DNA is TGTGCCAGCAGTTGGGCCCCCTGGAGCGGGGGCACAGATACGCAGTATTTT.

The genes are TRBV18 and TRBJ2-2, with D possibly being TRBD1 or TRBD2 (5 bases each). CDR3 length: 15 amino acids. Germline V CDR1 and CDR2: KGHSH, LQKENI. V was pared by 3 bases and J by 4 bases, with 12 bases between. Here the CDR3 reads CASSPSEGSTGELFF. The CDR3, as DNA: TGTGCCAGCTCACCCTCAGAGGGGAGCACCGGGGAGCTGTTTTTT.

The chain carries TRBV30 and TRBJ1-2; TRBD1 is a possible D gene (6 bases). Germline V gene lookup returns CDR1 GTSNPN and CDR2 SVGIG (reference sequence). The CDR3 extends over 14 amino acids. With 8 bases removed from V and 4 bases from J, the gap between germline ends came to 20 bases. CDR3 protein: CAALPTGGAYGYTF. The CDR3 region has the DNA TGTGCCGCCCTACCCACGGGGGGGGCCTATGGCTACACCTTC.

The genes are TRBV11-2 and TRBJ1-2; tentative D call: TRBD1 (5 bases). The V end lost 10 bases, the J end lost 0 bases, and 12 bases lay between the germline ends. CDR3 length: 13 amino acids. The V gene's germline CDR1 is SGHAT and CDR2 FQNNGV. For the CDR3, the DNA is TGTGCCATCCATAAGGGGTCTAACTATGGCTACACCTTC. Translating gives CAIHKGSNYGYTF. Based on the CDR3 plus reference TRBV11-2 and TRBJ1-2, the full variable domain is EAGVAQSPRYKIIEKRQSVAFWCNPISGHATLYWYQQILGQGPKLLIQFQNNGVVDDSQLPKDRFSAERLKGVDSTLKIQPAKLEDSAVYLCAIHKGSNYGYTFGSGTRLTVV.

This chain uses TRBV29-1 with TRBJ2-7, with 7 nucleotides matching TRBD1. Looked up from germline, CDR1 is SQVTM and CDR2 is ANQGSEA. The CDR3 extends over 11 amino acids. Unmatched junction bases numbered 4, after V lost 8 bases and J lost 3 bases. The DNA for the CDR3 is TGCAGCACCCGACAGGGCTACGAGCAGTACTTC. Translating it yields CSTRQGYEQYF.

The table lists this clone with a count of one. The rearrangement joins TRBV21-1 to TRBJ1-1. TRBV21-1 is classified as a pseudogene. The CDR3 sequence is 11 residues long. This CDR3 reads CASIHSFEAFF. In nucleotides, the CDR3 is TGTGCCAGCATCCACTCTTTTGAAGCTTTCTTT.